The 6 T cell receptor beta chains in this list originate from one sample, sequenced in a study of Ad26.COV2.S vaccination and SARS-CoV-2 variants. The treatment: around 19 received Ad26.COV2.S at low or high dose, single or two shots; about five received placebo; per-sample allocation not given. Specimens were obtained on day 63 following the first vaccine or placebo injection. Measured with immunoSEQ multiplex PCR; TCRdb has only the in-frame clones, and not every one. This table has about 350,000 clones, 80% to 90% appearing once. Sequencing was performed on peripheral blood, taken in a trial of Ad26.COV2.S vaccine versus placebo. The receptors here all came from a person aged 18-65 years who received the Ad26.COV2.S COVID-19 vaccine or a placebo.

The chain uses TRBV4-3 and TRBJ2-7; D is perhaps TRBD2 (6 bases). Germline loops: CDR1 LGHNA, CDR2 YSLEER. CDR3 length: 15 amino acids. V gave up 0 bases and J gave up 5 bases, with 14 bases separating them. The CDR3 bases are TGCGCCAGCAGCCAAGACGGAGGGGTCTTGAACGAGCAGTACTTC. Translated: CASSQDGGVLNEQYF.

The CDR3 sequence is CASSPGTGSDTQYF. CDR3 nucleotides: TGTGCCAGCAGCCCCGGGACAGGGTCAGATACGCAGTATTTT. The V and J genes are TRBV14 and TRBJ2-3; 9 nucleotides agree with TRBD1. V shed 4 bases and J 4 bases; nucleotides not matched to a gene: 3. CDR3 length equals 14 residues. CDR1 and CDR2 (germline): SGHDN, FVKESK.

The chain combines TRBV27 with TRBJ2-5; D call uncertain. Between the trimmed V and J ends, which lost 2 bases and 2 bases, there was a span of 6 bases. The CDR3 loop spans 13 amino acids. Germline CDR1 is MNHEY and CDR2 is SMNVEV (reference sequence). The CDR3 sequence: CASSLGAQETQYF. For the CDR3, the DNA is TGTGCCAGCAGTTTAGGTGCTCAAGAGACCCAGTACTTC.

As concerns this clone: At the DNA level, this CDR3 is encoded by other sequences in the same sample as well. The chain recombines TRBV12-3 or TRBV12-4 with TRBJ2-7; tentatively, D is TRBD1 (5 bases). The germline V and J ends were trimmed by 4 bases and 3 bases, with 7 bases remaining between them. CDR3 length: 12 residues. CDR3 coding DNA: TGTGCCAGCAGTTATGACAGCTACGAGCAGTACTTC. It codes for CASSYDSYEQYF.

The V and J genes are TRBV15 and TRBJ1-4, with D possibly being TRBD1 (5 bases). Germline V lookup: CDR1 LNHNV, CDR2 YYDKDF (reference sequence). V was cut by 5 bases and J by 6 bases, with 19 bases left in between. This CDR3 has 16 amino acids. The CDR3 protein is CATSGTSGTAYEKLFF. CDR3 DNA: TGTGCCACCAGCGGGACGTCCGGGACTGCATATGAAAAACTGTTTTTT.

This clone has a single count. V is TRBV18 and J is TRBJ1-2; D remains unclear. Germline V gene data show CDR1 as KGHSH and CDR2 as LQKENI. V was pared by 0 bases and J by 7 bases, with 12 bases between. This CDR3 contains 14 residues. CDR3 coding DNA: TGTGCCAGCTCACCACCGGCAGACGCTAGTGGCTACACCTTC. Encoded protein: CASSPPADASGYTF.